The rows below give T cell receptor beta chains drawn from one sample of a study of CD8 T cells in ankylosing spondylitis. Via MiXCR, TCRdb re-called the 5' RACE reads, giving one row per CDR3 protein. The top ten clones hold about a fifth of a sample with about 700,000 distinct CDR3 sequences, 19% of them seen once. Material for sequencing was blood, either unsorted or a sorted T cell fraction (not recorded which). All receptors derive from a male donor with ankylosing spondylitis. Both conserved end residues are part of each CDR3. Each record gives: clone size, V gene, CDR3 protein. Size is stated for part of the rows, as once, few or many counts, or as a class when the clone is expanded.

clone size: few
V gene: TRBV7-9
CDR3 protein: CASSFLVSEAFF

clone size: -
V gene: TRBV29-1
CDR3 protein: CSVVGRADGYTF

clone size: few
V gene: TRBV20-1
CDR3 protein: CSAHRDSGVTDTQYF

clone size: -
V gene: TRBV4-1
CDR3 protein: CASSGDRAYEQYF

clone size: few
V gene: TRBV28
CDR3 protein: CASSFMAERGETQYF

clone size: few
V gene: TRBV7-9
CDR3 protein: CASSLGQHTGELFF

clone size: many
V gene: TRBV24-1
CDR3 protein: CATSDHHVGETQYF

clone size: -
V gene: TRBV12-3/TRBV12-4
CDR3 protein: CASSRGQGASGELFF

clone size: many
V gene: TRBV3-1
CDR3 protein: CASSKPRGQNTEAFF

clone size: -
V gene: TRBV12-3/TRBV12-4
CDR3 protein: CASSPGQGNSGNTIYF

clone size: -
V gene: TRBV12-3/TRBV12-4
CDR3 protein: CASSSLALAPYEQYF

clone size: -
V gene: TRBV6-1
CDR3 protein: CASSHQGQGASGNTIYF

clone size: -
V gene: TRBV5-4
CDR3 protein: CASSFFGLTTDTQYF

clone size: few
V gene: TRBV28
CDR3 protein: CASTRTATRTEAFF

clone size: many
V gene: TRBV9
CDR3 protein: CASSVAGQGYGYTF

clone size: -
V gene: TRBV19
CDR3 protein: CASSPDGPSNQPQHF

clone size: few
V gene: TRBV6-1
CDR3 protein: CASSGRTGYTGELFF

clone size: few
V gene: TRBV7-2
CDR3 protein: CASSLGPGTTQYF

clone size: few
V gene: TRBV20-1
CDR3 protein: CSARAPTGKNTEAFF

clone size: many
V gene: TRBV12-3/TRBV12-4
CDR3 protein: CASSPRGYSPLHF

clone size: few
V gene: TRBV5-6
CDR3 protein: CASSLLAGGGYNEQFF

clone size: few
V gene: TRBV24-1
CDR3 protein: CATSDSRTGKTQGAFF

clone size: -
V gene: TRBV7-3
CDR3 protein: CASSRGVDTEAFF

clone size: -
V gene: TRBV6-2/TRBV6-3
CDR3 protein: CASSYSWRTEFNEQFF

clone size: -
V gene: TRBV4-1
CDR3 protein: CASSHEHATQYF

clone size: many
V gene: TRBV12-3/TRBV12-4
CDR3 protein: CASSLASNQPQHF

clone size: -
V gene: TRBV27
CDR3 protein: CASSPDRDEETQYF

clone size: -
V gene: TRBV19
CDR3 protein: CASTPGTGLYNEQFF

clone size: few
V gene: TRBV5-1
CDR3 protein: CASRTEWTGGQEQYF

clone size: -
V gene: TRBV6-5
CDR3 protein: CASSYTRQGNTEAFF

clone size: -
V gene: TRBV7-2
CDR3 protein: CASSLGGQGSGNTIYF

clone size: -
V gene: TRBV20-1
CDR3 protein: CSASRGDSSYNEQFF

clone size: -
V gene: TRBV18
CDR3 protein: CASSPRTDFHEQFF

clone size: -
V gene: TRBV6-6
CDR3 protein: CASGLTGPYEQYF

clone size: -
V gene: TRBV19
CDR3 protein: CASNRGYGYTF

clone size: many
V gene: TRBV29-1
CDR3 protein: CSVVASGNGNQPQHF

clone size: -
V gene: TRBV30
CDR3 protein: CAWSGGGESEQFF

clone size: few
V gene: TRBV29-1
CDR3 protein: CSTLLGGYNEQFF

clone size: -
V gene: TRBV20-1
CDR3 protein: CSATRDFKETQYF

clone size: -
V gene: TRBV2
CDR3 protein: CASSVGTSGSVKQFF